These T cell receptor beta chains were read from a single sample in a study of cytomegalovirus exposure and HLA in healthy donors. Assay used: immunoSEQ multiplex PCR; TCRdb lists only in-frame clones, some missing. This sample has approximately 110,000 clones, with 75% to 85% found just once. The specimen was PBMCs. The receptors stem from a man aged 40-49 years in good health and CMV-seronegative. The CDR3 runs from the conserved cysteine through the conserved F or W. D genes are given only for firm matches. The size entry is marked missing in some rows and otherwise reads once, few, many or a size class.

v_gene	j_gene	abundance	d_gene	CDR3aa
TRBV7-8	TRBJ2-5	few	TRBD1	CASRGGTGGRETQYF
TRBV7-8	TRBJ1-5	-	TRBD1	CASSAGQGSNQPQHF
TRBV5-1	TRBJ1-6	-	TRBD1	CASSSLGQTSSYNSPLHF
TRBV7-2	TRBJ1-1	-	-	CASSLGLTPNTEAFF
TRBV12-5	TRBJ1-2	-	-	CASGLGPARGYTF
TRBV4-3	TRBJ2-7	few	-	CASSQERDYEQYF
TRBV6-6	TRBJ2-3	-	TRBD2	CASNRGGTTDTQYF
TRBV11-2	TRBJ1-2	once	-	CASSEMLADYGYTF
TRBV30	TRBJ2-2	-	TRBD2	CAWKSSGGPNTGELFF
TRBV27	TRBJ2-7	-	TRBD1	CASSLTGSGSYEQYF
TRBV7-3	TRBJ2-3	-	-	CASSLGLSGDTQYF
TRBV9	TRBJ2-2	-	TRBD1	CASSIQGALSPGELFF
TRBV19	TRBJ1-1	-	TRBD1	CASSNRGLWDREAFF
TRBV7-3	TRBJ1-1	once	-	CASSLITNTEAFF
TRBV7-2	TRBJ1-1	-	TRBD1	CASSFRQGTEDFF
TRBV7-9	TRBJ1-4	-	-	CASSTIATNEKLFF
TRBV11-1	TRBJ2-2	once	-	CASSAKRVTGELFF
TRBV5-1	TRBJ2-3	-	TRBD2	CASSSKAGGLADTQYF
TRBV19	TRBJ2-3	-	TRBD2	CASSPQPGLATDTQYF
TRBV4-3	TRBJ2-2	-	-	CASSQDGQNTGELFF
TRBV19	TRBJ2-3	-	TRBD1	CASSIERWTGKTDTQYF
TRBV14	TRBJ2-7	-	TRBD2	CASSQGGNLYEQYF
TRBV4-2	TRBJ2-7	few	TRBD2	CASSQDNKLAGGRVEQYF
TRBV5-6	TRBJ1-1	few	TRBD1	CASSLEQGSEAFF